This TCR beta chain derives from a study of cytomegalovirus exposure and HLA in healthy donors. Germline lookup yields CDR1 MNHEY and CDR2 SMNVEV (reference sequence). The CDR3 contains 16 residues. Unmatched junction bases numbered 8, after V lost 5 bases and J lost 1 base. The PCR was carried out with 60 Vbeta primers and 13 Jbeta primers. Only in-frame clones appear in the TCRdb table, and some are missing; sequencing was by immunoSEQ multiplex PCR. Altogether 200,000 to 250,000 clones are present, more than 60% being singletons, with the ten largest covering 1.8%. The TCR originated in a woman in her 30s in good health and CMV-seronegative. Sequenced material: PBMCs. This sequence joins TRBV27 and TRBJ2-3; 8 nucleotides agree with TRBD1. The CDR3 loop reads CASSPTQGQGTDTQYF. The CDR3 coding sequence is TGTGCCAGCAGTCCAACCCAGGGACAGGGCACAGATACGCAGTATTTT.